Sequencing of this TCR beta chain was carried out in a study of cytomegalovirus exposure and HLA in healthy donors. Study-level points and caveats: The dataset shows that most TCR sequences were rare, while some public TCRs occurred in many donors. Analysis was carried out at a later point, and it linked a missense DCLRE1C variant to TCR beta V- and J-gene trimming. Researchers counted some 150 TCR beta chains as cytomegalovirus-associated.

Looked up from germline, CDR1 is SQVTM and CDR2 is ANQGSEA. The CDR3 sequence is 14 residues long. V shed 6 bases and J 7 bases; nucleotides not matched to a gene: 10. The PCR used 60 Vbeta and 13 Jbeta primers. The repertoire was sequenced with immunoSEQ multiplex PCR; TCRdb's copy has only in-frame clones and lacks some. The table lists 150,000 to 200,000 clones, roughly 80% of them singletons, with 1.5% to 2% in the top ten. As concerns this clone: Its antigen is not known.

The source material was PBMCs. The chain carries TRBV29-1 and TRBJ1-5, with TRBD1 identical over 9 bases. The TCR was taken from a woman aged 45-60 years in good health and CMV-seronegative. DNA of the CDR3: TGCAGCGTGAACACCGGGACAGGGAACCAGCCCCAGCATTTT. Protein: CSVNTGTGNQPQHF.